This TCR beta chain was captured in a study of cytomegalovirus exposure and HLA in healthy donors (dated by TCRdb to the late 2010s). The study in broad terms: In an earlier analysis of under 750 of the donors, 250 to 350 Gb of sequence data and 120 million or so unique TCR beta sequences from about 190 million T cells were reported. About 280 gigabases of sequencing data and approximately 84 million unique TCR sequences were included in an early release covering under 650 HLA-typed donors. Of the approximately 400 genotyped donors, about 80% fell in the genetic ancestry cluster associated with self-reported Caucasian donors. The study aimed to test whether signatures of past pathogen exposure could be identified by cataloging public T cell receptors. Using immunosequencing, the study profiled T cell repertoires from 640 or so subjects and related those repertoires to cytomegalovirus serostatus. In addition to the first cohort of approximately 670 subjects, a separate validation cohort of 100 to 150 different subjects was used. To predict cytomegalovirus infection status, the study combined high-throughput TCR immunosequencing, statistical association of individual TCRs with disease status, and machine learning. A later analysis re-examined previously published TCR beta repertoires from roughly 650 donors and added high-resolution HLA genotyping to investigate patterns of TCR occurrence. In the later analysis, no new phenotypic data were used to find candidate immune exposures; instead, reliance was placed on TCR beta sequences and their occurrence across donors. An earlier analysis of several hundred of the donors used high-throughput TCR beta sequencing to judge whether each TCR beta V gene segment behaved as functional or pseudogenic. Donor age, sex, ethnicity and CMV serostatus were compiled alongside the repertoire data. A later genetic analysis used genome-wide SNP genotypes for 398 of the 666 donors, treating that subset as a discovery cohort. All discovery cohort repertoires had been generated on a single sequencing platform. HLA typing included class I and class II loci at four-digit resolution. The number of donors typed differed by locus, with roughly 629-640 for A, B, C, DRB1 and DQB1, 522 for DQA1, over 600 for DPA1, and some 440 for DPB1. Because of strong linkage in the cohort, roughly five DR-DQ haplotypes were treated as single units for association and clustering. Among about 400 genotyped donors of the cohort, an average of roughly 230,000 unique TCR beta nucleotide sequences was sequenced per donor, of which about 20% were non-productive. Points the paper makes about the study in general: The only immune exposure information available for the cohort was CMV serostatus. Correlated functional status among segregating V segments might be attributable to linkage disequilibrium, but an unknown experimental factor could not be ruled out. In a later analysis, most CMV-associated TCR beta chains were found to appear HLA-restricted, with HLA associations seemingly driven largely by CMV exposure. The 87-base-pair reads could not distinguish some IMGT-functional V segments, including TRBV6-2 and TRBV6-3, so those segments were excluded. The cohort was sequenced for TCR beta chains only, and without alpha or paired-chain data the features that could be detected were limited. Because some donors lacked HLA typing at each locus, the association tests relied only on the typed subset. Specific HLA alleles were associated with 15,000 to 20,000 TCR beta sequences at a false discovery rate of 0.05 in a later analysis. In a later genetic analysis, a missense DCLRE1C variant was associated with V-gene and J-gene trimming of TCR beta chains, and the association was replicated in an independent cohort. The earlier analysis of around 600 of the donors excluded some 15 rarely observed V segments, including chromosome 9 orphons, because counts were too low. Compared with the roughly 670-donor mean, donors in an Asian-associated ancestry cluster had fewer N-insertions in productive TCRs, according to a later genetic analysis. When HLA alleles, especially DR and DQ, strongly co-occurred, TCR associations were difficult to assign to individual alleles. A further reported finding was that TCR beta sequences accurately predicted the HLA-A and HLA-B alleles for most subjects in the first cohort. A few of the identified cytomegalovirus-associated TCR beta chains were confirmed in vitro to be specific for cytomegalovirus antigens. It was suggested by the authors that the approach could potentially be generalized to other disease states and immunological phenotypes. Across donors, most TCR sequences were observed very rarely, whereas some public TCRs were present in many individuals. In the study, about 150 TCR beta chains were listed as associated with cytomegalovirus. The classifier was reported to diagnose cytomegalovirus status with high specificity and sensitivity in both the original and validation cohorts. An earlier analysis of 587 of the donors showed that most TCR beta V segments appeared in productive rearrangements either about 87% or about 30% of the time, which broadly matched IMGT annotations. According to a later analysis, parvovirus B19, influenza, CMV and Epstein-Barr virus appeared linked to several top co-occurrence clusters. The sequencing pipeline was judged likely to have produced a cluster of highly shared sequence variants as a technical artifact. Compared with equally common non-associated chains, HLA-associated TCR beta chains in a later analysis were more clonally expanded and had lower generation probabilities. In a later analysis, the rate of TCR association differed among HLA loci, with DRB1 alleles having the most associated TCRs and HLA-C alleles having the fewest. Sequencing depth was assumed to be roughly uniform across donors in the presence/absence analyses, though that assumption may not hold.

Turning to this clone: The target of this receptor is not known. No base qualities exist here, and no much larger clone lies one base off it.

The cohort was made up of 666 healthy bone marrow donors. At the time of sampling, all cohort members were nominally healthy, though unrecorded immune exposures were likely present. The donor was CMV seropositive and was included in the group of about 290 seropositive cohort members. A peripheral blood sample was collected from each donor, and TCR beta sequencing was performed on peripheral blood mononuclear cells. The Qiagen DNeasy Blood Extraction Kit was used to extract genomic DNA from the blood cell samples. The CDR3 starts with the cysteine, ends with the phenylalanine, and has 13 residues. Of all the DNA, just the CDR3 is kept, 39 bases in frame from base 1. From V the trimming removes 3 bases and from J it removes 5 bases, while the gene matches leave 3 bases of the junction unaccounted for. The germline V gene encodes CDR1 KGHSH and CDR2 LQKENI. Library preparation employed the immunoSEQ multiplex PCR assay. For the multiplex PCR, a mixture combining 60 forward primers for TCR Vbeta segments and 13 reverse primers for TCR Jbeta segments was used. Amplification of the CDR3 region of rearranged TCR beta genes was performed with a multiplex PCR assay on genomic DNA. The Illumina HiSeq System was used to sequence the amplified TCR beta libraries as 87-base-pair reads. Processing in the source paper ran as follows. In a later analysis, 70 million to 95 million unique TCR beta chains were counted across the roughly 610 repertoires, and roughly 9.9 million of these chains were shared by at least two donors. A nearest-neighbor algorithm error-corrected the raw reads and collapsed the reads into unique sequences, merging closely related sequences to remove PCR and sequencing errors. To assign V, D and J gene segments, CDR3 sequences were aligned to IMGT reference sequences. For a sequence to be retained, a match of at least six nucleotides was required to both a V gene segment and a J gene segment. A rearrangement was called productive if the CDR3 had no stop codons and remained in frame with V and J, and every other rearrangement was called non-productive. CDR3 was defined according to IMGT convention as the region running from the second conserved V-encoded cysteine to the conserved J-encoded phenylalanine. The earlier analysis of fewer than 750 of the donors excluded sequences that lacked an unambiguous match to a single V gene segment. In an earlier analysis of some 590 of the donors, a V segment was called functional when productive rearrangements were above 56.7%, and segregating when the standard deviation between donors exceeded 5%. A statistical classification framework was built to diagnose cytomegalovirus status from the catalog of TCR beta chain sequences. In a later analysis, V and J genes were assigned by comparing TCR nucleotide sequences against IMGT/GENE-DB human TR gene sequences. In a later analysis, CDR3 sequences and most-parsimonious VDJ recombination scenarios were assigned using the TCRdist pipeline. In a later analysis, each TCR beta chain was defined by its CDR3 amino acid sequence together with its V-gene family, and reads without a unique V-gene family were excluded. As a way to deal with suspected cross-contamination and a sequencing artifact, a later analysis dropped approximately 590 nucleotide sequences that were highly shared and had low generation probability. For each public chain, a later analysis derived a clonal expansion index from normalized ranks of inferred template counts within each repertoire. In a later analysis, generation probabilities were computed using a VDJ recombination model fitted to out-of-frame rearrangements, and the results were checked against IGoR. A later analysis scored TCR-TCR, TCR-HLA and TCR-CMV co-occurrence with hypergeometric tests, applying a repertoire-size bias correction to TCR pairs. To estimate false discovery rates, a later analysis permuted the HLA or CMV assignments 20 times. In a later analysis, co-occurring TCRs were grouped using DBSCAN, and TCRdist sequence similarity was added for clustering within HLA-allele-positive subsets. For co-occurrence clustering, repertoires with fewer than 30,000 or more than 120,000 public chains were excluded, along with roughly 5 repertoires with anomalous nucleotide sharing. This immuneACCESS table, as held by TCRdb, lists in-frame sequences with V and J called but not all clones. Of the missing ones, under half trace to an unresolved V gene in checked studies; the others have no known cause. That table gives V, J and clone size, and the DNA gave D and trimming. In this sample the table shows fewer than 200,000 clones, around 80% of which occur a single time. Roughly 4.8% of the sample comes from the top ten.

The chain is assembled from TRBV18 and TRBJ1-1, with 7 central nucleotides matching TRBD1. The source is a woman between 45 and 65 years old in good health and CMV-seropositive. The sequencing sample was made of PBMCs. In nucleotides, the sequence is TGTGCCAGCTCACCCCAGGGGGGAACTGAAGCTTTCTTT. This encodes CASSPQGGTEAFF. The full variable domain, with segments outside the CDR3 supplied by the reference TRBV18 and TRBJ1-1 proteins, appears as NAGVMQNPRHLVRRRGQEARLRCSPMKGHSHVYWYRQLPEEGLKFMVYLQKENIIDESGMPKERFSAEFPKEGPSILRIQQVVRGDSAAYFCASSPQGGTEAFFGQGTRLTVV.